Below, 14 T cell receptor beta chains from the same sample are listed, as sequenced in a study of blood T cell repertoires in COVID-19. Using immunoSEQ multiplex PCR, the repertoire was profiled, and TCRdb retains in-frame clones only, with some absent. The table shows tens of thousands of clones, with 82% occurring only once. The source material was peripheral blood. Every receptor here comes from an elderly man with COVID-19, enrolled during active disease.

Only one count was recorded for this clone. The chain joins TRBV7-9 to TRBJ2-1; the match to TRBD2 covers 9 bases. CDR3 size: 16 residues. Germline V lookup: CDR1 SEHNR, CDR2 FQNEAQ (reference sequence). V gave up 3 bases and J gave up 7 bases; unmatched junction bases: 10. CDR3 in amino acids: CASSFFVAGDTNEQFF. The DNA of the CDR3 is TGTGCCAGCAGCTTCTTCGTAGCGGGAGATACGAATGAGCAGTTCTTC.

The chain employs TRBV28 and TRBJ2-7; TRBD1 agrees at 8 bases. CDR1 is MDHEN and CDR2 is SYDVKM in the germline V gene. Trimming took 8 bases from V and 3 from J; bases not matched to a gene: 21. The CDR3 runs 18 residues. CDR3 region: CASRQPDRGLVYGYEQYF. The CDR3 nucleotides read TGTGCCAGCCGCCAACCTGACAGGGGATTAGTCTATGGCTACGAGCAGTACTTC.

This clone is a singleton in its sample. The chain links TRBV5-4 to TRBJ1-1, with TRBD1 as a possible D gene (5 bases). CDR1 is SGHNT, CDR2 YYREEE, per germline (reference sequence). V lost 6 bases to trimming and J lost 0 bases, with 12 bases between them. The CDR3 runs 14 residues. In nucleotides, the CDR3 is TGTGCCAGCAATCGGCAGGGAATGAACACTGAAGCTTTCTTT. Amino acid sequence: CASNRQGMNTEAFF.

This clone was counted only a few times. The rearrangement uses TRBV6-5 and TRBJ1-3; D may be TRBD1 (5 bases). Per the germline V gene, CDR1 is MNHEY and CDR2 is SVGAGI. The CDR3 runs to 15 residues. V was clipped by 6 bases and J by 0 bases, with 12 bases between them. CDR3 protein: CASRPGFLSGNTIYF. The CDR3 DNA reads as TGTGCCAGCAGACCAGGGTTCCTCTCTGGAAACACCATATATTTT.

The genes are TRBV7-2 and TRBJ2-1; D is unresolved. Per the germline V gene, CDR1 is SGHTA and CDR2 is FQGNSA. The V gene lost 1 base and the J gene lost 9 bases, with 10 bases spanning the gap. This CDR3 region has 13 residues. This CDR3 reads CASSLEAASEQFF. For the CDR3, the DNA is TGTGCCAGCAGCTTAGAGGCCGCTAGTGAGCAGTTCTTC.

The chain links TRBV6-5 to TRBJ1-4; unclear D gene. Deletions cut 7 bases from V and 0 bases from J, with 6 bases between. This CDR3 has 13 amino acids. Germline-derived CDR1 and CDR2 are MNHEY and SVGAGI. The CDR3 spells CASKTTTNEKLFF. The CDR3, as DNA: TGTGCCAGCAAAACTACAACTAATGAAAAACTGTTTTTT.

V and J are TRBV7-2 and TRBJ2-3; D might be TRBD2 (5 bases). From germline, CDR1 is SGHTA and CDR2 FQGNSA. The CDR3 covers 15 residues. V lost 6 bases and J lost 0, with 13 bases in between. CDR3 sequence reads: CASRLDAESTDTQYF. CDR3 coding DNA: TGTGCCAGCAGACTAGATGCGGAGAGCACAGATACGCAGTATTTT.

This clone was seen only once. This chain joins TRBV19 and TRBJ1-1, with 10 bases matching TRBD1. Germline CDR1 and CDR2: LNHDA and SQIVND (reference sequence). Trimming removed 5 bases from V and 7 bases from J; junction bases left unmatched: 7. This CDR3 has 14 residues. CDR3 sequence reads: CASSGQGGRREAFF. The CDR3 DNA is TGTGCCAGTAGTGGACAGGGGGGCCGACGTGAAGCTTTCTTT.

The rearrangement uses TRBV3-1 (or the pseudogene TRBV3-2) and TRBJ2-5, with D tentatively TRBD2 (6 bases). The CDR3 consists of 14 residues. Between the trimmed V and J ends, which lost 1 base and 4 bases, there was a span of 10 bases. The V gene's germline CDR1 is LGHDT and CDR2 YNNKEL (reference sequence). CDR3 nucleotides: TGTGCCAGCAGCCAAGGGGGAGGAGGAGAGACCCAGTACTTC. Translating it yields CASSQGGGGETQYF.

The chain couples TRBV4-1 to TRBJ2-2; 7 bases align to TRBD1. CDR1 is MGHRA and CDR2 is YSYEKL in the germline V gene. The CDR3 runs to 16 residues. V gave up 1 base and J gave up 9 bases; unmatched junction bases: 11. The DNA of the CDR3 is TGCGCCAGCAGCCAAGCGCTACAGGGGATTTCCAGGGAGCTGTTTTTT. Its translation: CASSQALQGISRELFF.

This clone came up a few times. The chain is built from TRBV23-1 and TRBJ1-2; unclear D gene. TRBV23-1 is an open reading frame, and its role is uncertain. Deletions cut 7 bases from V and 5 bases from J, with 11 bases between. The length of the CDR3 is 12 residues. This CDR3 is CASIREAYGYTF. The CDR3 bases are TGCGCCAGCATCCGGGAGGCATATGGCTACACCTTC.

This clone was recorded only once. The CDR3 nucleotides are TGTGCCACCAAGACAGGGATCTTCGCTGCGGAGCAGTACGTC. This codes for CATKTGIFAAEQYV. The V gene is TRBV28, the J gene TRBJ2-7; TRBD1 matches at 7 bases. The CDR3 length is 14 residues. The ends lost 10 bases at V and 7 bases at J; junction bases unmatched: 16. CDR1 MDHEN and CDR2 SYDVKM come from the germline V gene.

The chain is built from TRBV7-9 and TRBJ1-1, with TRBD1 matching over 8 bases. The CDR3 extends over 13 amino acids. Trimming at V came to 11 bases and at J to 5 bases, leaving 10 bases not matched to a gene. Germline assignment: CDR1 SEHNR and CDR2 FQNEAQ (reference sequence). CDR3 nucleotides: TGTGCCTGCGGCAGGGGGCTCGGGACTGAAGCTTTCTTT. Translated, it gives CACGRGLGTEAFF.

V gene TRBV18 combines with J gene TRBJ2-5, with D maybe TRBD2 (6 bases). Germline V CDR1 and CDR2: KGHSH, LQKENI. The CDR3 covers 14 residues. The ends were cut back, 6 bases at V and 1 base at J, with 12 bases in the middle. The CDR3 reads CASSRDGSQETQYF. The CDR3 bases are TGTGCCAGCTCGCGGGATGGATCCCAAGAGACCCAGTACTTC.